These 9 T cell receptor beta chains came from one sample sequenced in a study of T cells in Graves' hyperthyroidism and ophthalmopathy. Amplification of TCR beta CDR3 regions was performed using RNA transcripts as template. In the first-round RT-PCR of the TCR CDR3, the HTBI primer set was used. In TCRdb, the multiplex PCR reads were re-called with MiXCR into one record per CDR3 protein. The sample carries about 400,000 distinct CDR3 sequences, roughly 15% recorded once. Sequences were obtained from blood. The receptors shown here come from a woman aged 18-30 years with Graves' hyperthyroidism.

V is TRBV20-1 and J is TRBJ2-7; TRBD1 matches 9 bases. Germline V gives CDR1 DFQATT, CDR2 SNEGSKA (reference sequence). The CDR3 runs 14 residues. J was trimmed by 3 bases and V by 5 bases; bases with no gene match: 8. This CDR3 is CSAGIPGQGYEQYF. In DNA form, the CDR3 reads TGCAGTGCTGGAATACCGGGACAGGGCTACGAGCAGTACTTC.

At least ten counts were recorded for this clonotype. This chain joins TRBV28 and TRBJ2-1; 9 bases match TRBD2. The CDR3 contains 12 residues. Trimming removed 6 bases from V and 14 bases from J; junction bases left unmatched: 8. CDR1 is MDHEN, CDR2 SYDVKM, per germline. CDR3 nucleotides: TGTGCCAGCAGCTCTTCGGGACTAGCTGAGTTCTTC. It encodes CASSSSGLAEFF.

The table lists this clonotype with many counts. The J gene is TRBJ2-1, the V gene TRBV2; possible D gene TRBD2, 5 bases. V was pared by 8 bases and J by 7 bases, with 12 bases between. Per the germline V gene, CDR1 is SNHLY and CDR2 is FYNNEI. The CDR3 consists of 12 residues. This CDR3 reads CASVPGGNEQFF. In nucleotides, the CDR3 is TGTGCCAGCGTTCCGGGCGGGAATGAGCAGTTCTTC.

This clonotype was seen many times. The chain joins TRBV28 to TRBJ2-1; perhaps TRBD2 as D (6 bases). V was pared by 8 bases and J by 3 bases, with 20 bases between. This CDR3 is built from 16 residues. Germline V CDR1 and CDR2: MDHEN, SYDVKM. The CDR3 sequence is CASFKPTGVNYNEQFF. In DNA form, the CDR3 reads TGTGCCAGCTTTAAGCCGACGGGAGTTAACTACAATGAGCAGTTCTTC.

In its sample, this clonotype was seen a few times. The chain is built from TRBV25-1 and TRBJ2-5, with 8 bases identical to TRBD1. CDR1 and CDR2 (germline): MGHDK, SYGVNS. CDR3 length equals 15 residues. V gave up 5 bases and J gave up 3 bases; unmatched junction bases: 8. CDR3 protein: CASSSGRGREETQYF. The CDR3, as DNA: TGTGCCAGCAGTTCAGGCAGGGGGCGGGAAGAGACCCAGTACTTC. Full variable domain (outside the CDR3, taken from reference TRBV25-1 and TRBJ2-5): EADIYQTPRYLVIGTGKKITLECSQTMGHDKMYWYQQDPGMELHLIHYSYGVNSTEKGDLSSESTVSRIRTEHFPLTLESARPSHTSQYLCASSSGRGREETQYFGPGTRLLVL.

The CDR3 DNA reads as TGTGCCAGCAGCTTAGAATGGGCTCAGCCCCAGCATTTT. Translated, it gives CASSLEWAQPQHF. The rearrangement links TRBV11-2 to TRBJ1-5; D gene uncertain. This CDR3 has 13 residues. The V end was cut by 0 bases, the J end by 6 bases, with 6 bases between. Germline values: CDR1 SGHAT, CDR2 FQNNGV. The full variable domain, its missing parts supplied by reference TRBV11-2 and TRBJ1-5, is EAGVAQSPRYKIIEKRQSVAFWCNPISGHATLYWYQQILGQGPKLLIQFQNNGVVDDSQLPKDRFSAERLKGVDSTLKIQPAKLEDSAVYLCASSLEWAQPQHFGDGTRLSIL.

In DNA form, the CDR3 reads TGCGCCAGCAGCTCTCCCCCCACAGGGGCGAACACTGAAGCTTTCTTT. This codes for CASSSPPTGANTEAFF. The V and J genes are TRBV5-1 and TRBJ1-1; 7 positions agree with TRBD1. Germline CDR1 reads SGHRS; CDR2 reads YFSETQ. V trimming: 3 bases; J trimming: 1 base; junction bases outside the gene matches: 9. CDR3 length: 16 residues.

This clonotype was observed at least ten times. The J gene is TRBJ2-3, the V gene TRBV20-1; D gene uncertain. V was shortened by 1 base and J by 2 bases, with 7 bases between the two germline ends. Germline assignment: CDR1 DFQATT and CDR2 SNEGSKA (reference sequence). The CDR3 covers 13 residues. This CDR3 reads CSARASDTDTQYF. The CDR3, as DNA: TGCAGTGCTAGAGCGTCGGACACAGATACGCAGTATTTT.

This clonotype was counted ten times or more. The chain links TRBV6-2 or TRBV6-3 to TRBJ1-1, with unresolved D. Trimming left V 3 bases short and J 5 bases short, with 10 bases between. CDR1 MNHEY and CDR2 SVGEGT come from the germline V gene. The CDR3 loop spans 13 amino acids. As DNA, the CDR3 is TGTGCCAGCAGTTATTGGGGAGGTACTGAAGCTTTCTTT. It is translated as CASSYWGGTEAFF.